This is a list of T cell receptor beta chains from one sample in a study of blood T cell repertoires in COVID-19. Sequencing was performed with immunoSEQ multiplex PCR; in TCRdb, only in-frame clones are kept and a portion is missing. Of 50,000 to 65,000 clones in the sample, around four fifths are singletons; the top ten hold about 5.3%. Sequences were obtained from peripheral blood. The receptors were gathered from a man between 65 and 80 years old with acute or convalescent COVID-19. CDR3s include the opening cysteine and the closing phenylalanine or tryptophan. Each record gives: D gene, clone size, J gene, CDR3 length, V gene, CDR3 DNA, CDR3 protein. D genes are given only for firm matches. A clone size is listed for some rows: how often the clone was seen (once, few, many), or a class if it is expanded.

d_gene: TRBD2
abundance: -
j_gene: TRBJ2-2
len: 17
v_gene: TRBV7-8
CDR3nt: TGTGCCAGCAGCTTCTCTAGCGGGGGGGCGGTAACCGGGGAGCTGTTTTTT
CDR3aa: CASSFSSGGAVTGELFF

d_gene: -
abundance: -
j_gene: TRBJ1-5
len: 16
v_gene: TRBV28
CDR3nt: TGTGCCAGCAGCCCCCGAGGGGGGGACACCAATCAGCCCCAGCATTTT
CDR3aa: CASSPRGGDTNQPQHF

d_gene: -
abundance: -
j_gene: TRBJ2-5
len: 17
v_gene: TRBV19
CDR3nt: TGTGCCAGTAGTACCAATCGGGGGTTGGGGAACCAAGAGACCCAGTACTTC
CDR3aa: CASSTNRGLGNQETQYF

d_gene: -
abundance: few
j_gene: TRBJ1-1
len: 13
v_gene: TRBV11-1
CDR3nt: TGTGCCAGCAGCCGGTACAGTGACACTGAAGCTTTCTTT
CDR3aa: CASSRYSDTEAFF

d_gene: TRBD1
abundance: -
j_gene: TRBJ1-4
len: 15
v_gene: TRBV5-5
CDR3nt: TGTGCCAGCAGCTTGGACAGGGGAACTAATGAAAAACTGTTTTTT
CDR3aa: CASSLDRGTNEKLFF

d_gene: TRBD1
abundance: -
j_gene: TRBJ1-5
len: 16
v_gene: TRBV5-1
CDR3nt: TGCGCCAGCAGCCTAGGACAGGGATCTAGCAATCAGCCCCAGCATTTT
CDR3aa: CASSLGQGSSNQPQHF

d_gene: TRBD2
abundance: -
j_gene: TRBJ2-7
len: 15
v_gene: TRBV2
CDR3nt: TGTGCCAGCAGGCCCGGGACTAGCGGGGGCCACGAGCAGTACTTC
CDR3aa: CASRPGTSGGHEQYF

d_gene: TRBD1
abundance: once
j_gene: TRBJ2-1
len: 15
v_gene: TRBV27
CDR3nt: TGTGCCAGCAGTCGACAGGGGGCCCTCAACAATGAGCAGTTCTTC
CDR3aa: CASSRQGALNNEQFF

d_gene: TRBD2
abundance: -
j_gene: TRBJ2-2
len: 17
v_gene: TRBV4-1
CDR3nt: TGCGCCAGCAGCCAAGCCGGGACTAGCGGGGTTCACGGGGAGCTGTTTTTT
CDR3aa: CASSQAGTSGVHGELFF

d_gene: -
abundance: few
j_gene: TRBJ2-3
len: 17
v_gene: TRBV7-9
CDR3nt: TGTGCCAGCAGCTACGATGGGGGGAGAACTAGCACAGATACGCAGTATTTT
CDR3aa: CASSYDGGRTSTDTQYF

d_gene: -
abundance: -
j_gene: TRBJ1-4
len: 17
v_gene: TRBV7-6
CDR3nt: TGTGCCAGCAGCTTAGGTGGAGGGTGGGCGACTAATGAAAAACTGTTTTTT
CDR3aa: CASSLGGGWATNEKLFF

d_gene: -
abundance: -
j_gene: TRBJ1-6
len: 17
v_gene: TRBV6-1
CDR3nt: TGTGCCAGCAGTGAAGCCGTCGGGGGGGCCTATAATTCACCCCTCCACTTT
CDR3aa: CASSEAVGGAYNSPLHF

d_gene: TRBD1
abundance: -
j_gene: TRBJ2-7
len: 15
v_gene: TRBV6-5
CDR3nt: TGTGCCAGCACCGGTCGGGGACAGGGGGTACACGAGCAGTACTTC
CDR3aa: CASTGRGQGVHEQYF

d_gene: TRBD2
abundance: -
j_gene: TRBJ2-5
len: 15
v_gene: TRBV5-1
CDR3nt: TGCGCCAGCAGCTTGATGGGACTAGCCCAAGAGACCCAGTACTTC
CDR3aa: CASSLMGLAQETQYF

d_gene: -
abundance: -
j_gene: TRBJ2-1
len: 13
v_gene: TRBV19
CDR3nt: TGTGCCAGTAGTATAGAGAACAACAATGAGCAGTTCTTC
CDR3aa: CASSIENNNEQFF

d_gene: TRBD1
abundance: -
j_gene: TRBJ2-1
len: 15
v_gene: TRBV19
CDR3nt: TGTGCCAGTAGCCAAACAGGGGCCTTCAGTAATGAGCAGTTCTTC
CDR3aa: CASSQTGAFSNEQFF

d_gene: -
abundance: -
j_gene: TRBJ1-1
len: 14
v_gene: TRBV3-1/TRBV3-2
CDR3nt: TGTGCCAGCAGCCAAGAGGGCCAGAACACTGAAGCTTTCTTT
CDR3aa: CASSQEGQNTEAFF

d_gene: -
abundance: -
j_gene: TRBJ2-1
len: 16
v_gene: TRBV20-1
CDR3nt: TGCAGTGCTAGTGAGGACACGGCAAACTCCTACAATGAGCAGTTCTTC
CDR3aa: CSASEDTANSYNEQFF

d_gene: TRBD1
abundance: -
j_gene: TRBJ1-3
len: 17
v_gene: TRBV7-7
CDR3nt: TGTGCTAGCAGCCCTGGGACAGGTCCCCACTCTGGAAACACCATATATTTT
CDR3aa: CASSPGTGPHSGNTIYF

d_gene: TRBD2
abundance: -
j_gene: TRBJ2-3
len: 16
v_gene: TRBV27
CDR3nt: TGTGCCAGCAGGCCGGAAGCGGGGTCTTGGTCAGATACGCAGTATTTT
CDR3aa: CASRPEAGSWSDTQYF

d_gene: TRBD1
abundance: few
j_gene: TRBJ1-4
len: 16
v_gene: TRBV18
CDR3nt: TGTGCCAGCTCTCAAGGGACAGTCGACCTTAATGAAAAACTGTTTTTT
CDR3aa: CASSQGTVDLNEKLFF

d_gene: -
abundance: -
j_gene: TRBJ2-2
len: 15
v_gene: TRBV5-1
CDR3nt: TGCGCCAGCAGCATAGGGGACATTAACACCGGGGAGCTGTTTTTT
CDR3aa: CASSIGDINTGELFF

d_gene: -
abundance: -
j_gene: TRBJ2-1
len: 16
v_gene: TRBV6-4
CDR3nt: TGTGCCAGCAGCAGACAGGTTGGGGTCTCCTACAATGAGCAGTTCTTC
CDR3aa: CASSRQVGVSYNEQFF

d_gene: TRBD1
abundance: -
j_gene: TRBJ1-5
len: 15
v_gene: TRBV7-8
CDR3nt: TGTGCCAGCAGCGGCTCGGGACAGGGGTATCAGCCCCAGCATTTT
CDR3aa: CASSGSGQGYQPQHF

d_gene: TRBD2
abundance: -
j_gene: TRBJ2-5
len: 15
v_gene: TRBV5-1
CDR3nt: TGCGCCAGCAGCTTCCCGGGGGGGGTTGGAGAGACCCAGTACTTC
CDR3aa: CASSFPGGVGETQYF

d_gene: TRBD1
abundance: -
j_gene: TRBJ1-2
len: 14
v_gene: TRBV10-3
CDR3nt: TGTGCCATCAGTATCTCAGGGGGCTCTGATGGCTACACCTTC
CDR3aa: CAISISGGSDGYTF

d_gene: TRBD1
abundance: -
j_gene: TRBJ1-3
len: 15
v_gene: TRBV6-6
CDR3nt: TGTGCCAGCAGTTTCACAGGGGTATCTGGAAACACCATATATTTT
CDR3aa: CASSFTGVSGNTIYF

d_gene: -
abundance: -
j_gene: TRBJ1-1
len: 15
v_gene: TRBV7-9
CDR3nt: TGTGCCAGCAGCTTAGGAGGGATAGCTAACACTGAAGCTTTCTTT
CDR3aa: CASSLGGIANTEAFF

d_gene: TRBD1
abundance: -
j_gene: TRBJ2-7
len: 16
v_gene: TRBV18
CDR3nt: TGTGCCAGCTCACCACCCGAGGGGGACAGGGTGGACGAGCAGTACTTC
CDR3aa: CASSPPEGDRVDEQYF

d_gene: TRBD1
abundance: once
j_gene: TRBJ1-1
len: 13
v_gene: TRBV3-1/TRBV3-2
CDR3nt: TGTGCCAGCAGCCACGAAGACAGGGGTGAAGCTTTCTTT
CDR3aa: CASSHEDRGEAFF

d_gene: TRBD1
abundance: -
j_gene: TRBJ2-3
len: 16
v_gene: TRBV3-1/TRBV3-2
CDR3nt: TGTGCCAGCAGCCTGAGGGGACAGGGGGCCACAGATACGCAGTATTTT
CDR3aa: CASSLRGQGATDTQYF

d_gene: TRBD2
abundance: -
j_gene: TRBJ2-1
len: 16
v_gene: TRBV4-2
CDR3nt: TGTGCCAGCAGCCAAGATCCTAGCGGGGTCTACAATGAGCAGTTCTTC
CDR3aa: CASSQDPSGVYNEQFF

d_gene: TRBD1
abundance: -
j_gene: TRBJ1-1
len: 13
v_gene: TRBV6-5
CDR3nt: TGTGCCAGCGGGGGGACAGCTAACACTGAAGCTTTCTTT
CDR3aa: CASGGTANTEAFF

d_gene: -
abundance: -
j_gene: TRBJ1-4
len: 16
v_gene: TRBV4-2
CDR3nt: TGTGCCAGCAGCCGATCGACACATGCAACTAATGAAAAACTGTTTTTT
CDR3aa: CASSRSTHATNEKLFF

d_gene: -
abundance: -
j_gene: TRBJ1-1
len: 16
v_gene: TRBV4-2
CDR3nt: TGTGCCAGCAGCCAAGTGTCCCACAGGGCCGACACTGAAGCTTTCTTT
CDR3aa: CASSQVSHRADTEAFF